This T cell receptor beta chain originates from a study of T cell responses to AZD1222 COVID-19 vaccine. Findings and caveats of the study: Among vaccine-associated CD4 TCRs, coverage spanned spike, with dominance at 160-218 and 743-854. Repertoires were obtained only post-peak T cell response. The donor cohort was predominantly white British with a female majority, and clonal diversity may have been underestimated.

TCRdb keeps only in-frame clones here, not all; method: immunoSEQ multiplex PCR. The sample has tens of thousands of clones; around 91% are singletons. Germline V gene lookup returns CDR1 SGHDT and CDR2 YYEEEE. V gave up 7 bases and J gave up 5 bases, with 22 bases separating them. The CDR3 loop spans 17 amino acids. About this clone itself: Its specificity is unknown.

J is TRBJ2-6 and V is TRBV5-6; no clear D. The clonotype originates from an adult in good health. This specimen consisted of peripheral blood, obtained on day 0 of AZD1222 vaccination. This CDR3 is CASWVSNSHSRANVLTF. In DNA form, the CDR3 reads TGTGCCAGCTGGGTTTCCAATAGTCACAGTCGGGCCAACGTCCTGACTTTC.